These 22 T cell receptor beta chains originate from one sample sequenced in a study of CD8 T cells in ankylosing spondylitis. The study, taken as a whole, reports: Ankylosing spondylitis blood seemed to carry a telltale TCR beta motif made of eight or nine highly homologous variants.

These TCRs' antigens remain unknown. TCRdb itself ran the 5' RACE reads through MiXCR, one entry per CDR3 protein. The sample gives over 700,000 distinct CDR3 sequences, around 20% of which show up once; 19% is in the top ten. Source material: blood, either unsorted or a sorted T cell fraction (not recorded which). These receptor sequences come from a male donor with ankylosing spondylitis.

The chain is built from TRBV12-3 or TRBV12-4 and TRBJ2-1; TRBD2 might be the D (5 bases). The CDR3 covers 15 residues. V gave up 7 bases and J gave up 1 base, with 14 bases separating them. The CDR3 DNA reads as TGTGCCAGCAACCCTGGCGGGCCTTCCTACAATGAGCAGTTCTTC. It codes for CASNPGGPSYNEQFF.

The chain joins TRBV19 to TRBJ1-2, with D unresolved. CDR3 length: 15 amino acids. V was clipped by 0 bases and J by 2 bases, with 10 bases between them. Germline V lookup: CDR1 LNHDA, CDR2 SQIVND (reference sequence). The CDR3: CASSIDGSRNYGYTF. As DNA, the CDR3 is TGTGCCAGTAGTATAGATGGGAGCCGGAACTATGGCTACACCTTC.

The chain couples TRBV2 to TRBJ2-7; tentatively, D is TRBD1 (5 bases). Germline V gives CDR1 SNHLY, CDR2 FYNNEI. The CDR3 is made up of 14 amino acids. V lost 3 bases to trimming and J lost 6 bases, with 15 bases between them. CDR3 nucleotides: TGTGCCAGCAGTGAGGGTGACAGCCCGGGCGAGCAGTACTTC. Residues: CASSEGDSPGEQYF.

The chain combines TRBV20-1 with TRBJ2-7; TRBD2 aligns across 9 bases. The CDR3 has 14 amino acids. From germline, CDR1 is DFQATT and CDR2 SNEGSKA (reference sequence). The junction had 12 bases not matched to a gene; V was cut back by 5 bases and J by 7 bases. CDR3 coding DNA: TGCAGTGCTTTCCGACTAGCGGAGGGGTCGGAGCAGTACTTC. Translation: CSAFRLAEGSEQYF.

This clonotype was detected a few times. The rearrangement joins TRBV5-5 to TRBJ2-5; TRBD2 matches 10 bases. Germline CDR1 reads SGHKS; CDR2 reads YYEKEE (reference sequence). The length of the CDR3 is 16 residues. V was pared by 1 base and J by 3 bases, with 6 bases of the junction left unmatched. The DNA for the CDR3 is TGTGCCAGCAGCTTGTACGTAGCGGGAGGTGAAGAGACCCAGTACTTC. Its translation is CASSLYVAGGEETQYF.

This clonotype was observed at least ten times. The chain joins TRBV12-3 or TRBV12-4 to TRBJ2-7, with 11 bases lining up with TRBD2. V shed 4 bases, J shed 6 bases, and the junction held 8 bases outside the gene matches. The CDR3 runs to 15 residues. The CDR3, as DNA: TGTGCCAGCAGTTCGCTAGCGGGAGGTGAGAGCGAGCAGTACTTC. This encodes CASSSLAGGESEQYF.

This clonotype was seen a handful of times. The chain joins TRBV7-9 to TRBJ2-7, with 8 bases fitting TRBD2. CDR1 is SEHNR, CDR2 FQNEAQ, per germline (reference sequence). V was clipped by 4 bases and J by 0 bases; unmatched bases: 5. The CDR3 covers 15 residues. In DNA form, the CDR3 reads TGTGCCAGCAGCTCTACTAGCGGCTTCTCCTACGAGCAGTACTTC. Protein: CASSSTSGFSYEQYF.

The gene calls are TRBV20-1 and TRBJ2-5; 7 nucleotides align to TRBD1. V was clipped by 4 bases and J by 0 bases; unmatched bases: 2. The CDR3 loop spans 13 amino acids. CDR1 is DFQATT and CDR2 is SNEGSKA in the germline V gene (reference sequence). The CDR3 loop is CSAIRGNQETQYF. For the CDR3, the DNA is TGCAGTGCTATCAGGGGGAACCAAGAGACCCAGTACTTC.

In this sample, this clonotype turned up a few times. The chain employs TRBV5-1 and TRBJ1-6, with D possibly being TRBD1 (5 bases). Between the trimmed V and J ends, which lost 3 bases and 6 bases, there was a span of 13 bases. The CDR3 is 15 amino acids. Germline V gene lookup returns CDR1 SGHRS and CDR2 YFSETQ. CDR3 amino acids: CASSSRDGINSPLHF. CDR3 in DNA: TGCGCCAGCAGCTCGAGGGACGGAATTAATTCACCCCTCCACTTT.

The chain carries TRBV30 and TRBJ2-1; 7 nucleotides align to TRBD2. J gave up 1 base and V 1 base, and 4 bases lay outside the gene matches. CDR1 is GTSNPN, CDR2 SVGIG, per germline (reference sequence). This CDR3 has 15 amino acids. The CDR3, as DNA: TGTGCCTGGAGTGAGAACGGGGGGTCCTACAATGAGCAGTTCTTC. It is translated as CAWSENGGSYNEQFF.

Note on this clonotype: Compared with germline, one end of the junction differs, possibly owing to a read error. CDR3 bases: TGTGCCAGCAGCGAAGATTCCGGAAGCTCCTACAATGAGCAGTTCTTC. This gives the protein CASSEDSGSSYNEQFF. The chain combines TRBV6-1 with TRBJ2-1; no definite D call. The germline V gene encodes CDR1 MNHNS and CDR2 SASEGT. CDR3 size: 16 residues.

This clonotype was observed a few times. V is TRBV6-1 and J is TRBJ2-5, with 9 bases aligning to TRBD1. CDR1 MNHNS and CDR2 SASEGT come from the germline V gene. V lost 7 bases and J lost 4; bases outside the gene matches: 7. The CDR3 runs to 14 residues. The CDR3 DNA reads TGTGCCAGCACCGTGGGACAGGGTGTAGAGACCCAGTACTTC. Its protein is CASTVGQGVETQYF.

There are a few counts of this clonotype. This rearrangement joins TRBV20-1 to TRBJ2-3, with TRBD1 matching 8 bases. Trimming removed 6 bases from V and 2 bases from J; junction bases left unmatched: 7. The germline CDR1 and CDR2 sequences are DFQATT and SNEGSKA (reference sequence). The CDR3 is made up of 14 amino acids. The CDR3 spells CSARTGRITDTQYF. The CDR3 nucleotides are TGCAGTGCCAGGACAGGGCGAATCACAGATACGCAGTATTTT.

This clonotype occurred a few times. The rearrangement links TRBV5-1 to TRBJ2-5, with 8 bases identical to TRBD1. Germline CDR1 reads SGHRS; CDR2 reads YFSETQ. The junction had 8 bases not matched to a gene; V was cut back by 5 bases and J by 2 bases. The CDR3 sequence is 15 residues long. The chain's CDR3 is CASSLGTGQQETQYF. Written as DNA, the CDR3 is TGCGCCAGCAGTTTAGGGACAGGTCAGCAAGAGACCCAGTACTTC.

This clonotype showed up just a few times. The V gene is TRBV28, the J gene TRBJ1-1; no clear D gene. Germline V gene data show CDR1 as MDHEN and CDR2 as SYDVKM. The CDR3 length is 15 residues. Trimming removed 5 bases from V and 4 bases from J, with 17 bases in between. This CDR3 is CASSPYIGGSTEAFF. CDR3 bases: TGTGCCAGCAGTCCGTACATCGGCGGAAGCACTGAAGCTTTCTTT.

V usage is TRBV14 and J usage is TRBJ2-1; D may match TRBD1 or TRBD2 (5 bases each). Between the trimmed V and J ends, which lost 2 bases and 7 bases, there was a span of 15 bases. CDR3 length equals 15 residues. CDR1 is SGHDN, CDR2 FVKESK, per germline. CDR3 loop: CASSQLPGAPNEQFF. DNA of the CDR3: TGTGCCAGCAGCCAACTTCCCGGGGCTCCGAATGAGCAGTTCTTC.

This clonotype has just a few counts. The chain combines TRBV12-3 or TRBV12-4 with TRBJ1-1; 9 bases agree with TRBD1. The CDR3 covers 15 residues. V was clipped by 9 bases and J by 0 bases; unmatched bases: 8. CDR3 sequence reads: CASNSGTGMNTEAFF. The DNA for the CDR3 is TGTGCCAGTAACTCCGGGACAGGGATGAACACTGAAGCTTTCTTT.

The gene calls are TRBV20-1 and TRBJ2-5, with TRBD2 matching over 11 bases. V shed 0 bases and J 5 bases; nucleotides not matched to a gene: 8. CDR3 length equals 16 residues. Germline CDR1 is DFQATT and CDR2 is SNEGSKA (reference sequence). CDR3 nucleotides: TGCAGTGCTAGAGATAGGTCCGGACTAGCGGGCGAGACCCAGTACTTC. Protein sequence: CSARDRSGLAGETQYF.

The CDR3 nucleotides are TGCGCCAGCAGCTTGGCCAGGGGAGACACTGAAGCTTTCTTT. Its translation is CASSLARGDTEAFF. The V gene is TRBV5-1, the J gene TRBJ1-1, with D perhaps TRBD1 (6 bases). The ends were cut back, 0 bases at V and 3 bases at J, with 9 bases in the middle. The CDR3 is made up of 14 amino acids. Germline V lookup: CDR1 SGHRS, CDR2 YFSETQ.

The rearrangement uses TRBV3-1 and TRBJ1-1; a weak D match, TRBD1 (5 bases). The V and J ends lost 0 bases and 10 bases respectively, with 12 bases between them. The CDR3 sequence is 13 residues long. Germline-derived CDR1 and CDR2 are LGHDT and YNNKEL (reference sequence). The CDR3 nucleotides are TGTGCCAGCAGCCAAGAGCCAGGGTTTTCAGCTTTCTTT. Amino acids: CASSQEPGFSAFF.

The rearrangement joins TRBV29-1 to TRBJ2-1, with a weak D call TRBD2 (6 bases). V lost 2 bases and J lost 10, with 9 bases in between. Germline loops: CDR1 SQVTM, CDR2 ANQGSEA. The length of the CDR3 is 11 residues. The CDR3 DNA reads as TGCAGCGTTGAACTAGCGAACGAGCAGTTCTTC. This gives the protein CSVELANEQFF.

The chain employs TRBV14 and TRBJ2-1, with 8 positions matching TRBD2. This CDR3 comprises 17 residues. V was clipped by 1 base and J by 5 bases; unmatched bases: 10. Germline V gene sequence: CDR1 SGHDN, CDR2 FVKESK. The CDR3 spells CASSQVIHQRGNNEQFF. CDR3 sequence (DNA): TGTGCCAGCAGCCAAGTTATCCACCAGCGGGGGAACAATGAGCAGTTCTTC. The variable domain in full, completed from reference TRBV14 and TRBJ2-1, reads EAGVTQFPSHSVIEKGQTVTLRCDPISGHDNLYWYRRVMGKEIKFLLHFVKESKQDESGMPNNRFLAERTGGTYSTLKVQPAELEDSGVYFCASSQVIHQRGNNEQFFGPGTRLTVL.